This TCR beta chain was captured by sequencing in a study of tumor and adjacent non-tumor tissue in lung cancer. About the research overall: The patients, about nine men and 4 to 6 women, were roughly 31 to 85 with stage I to III disease. Whole-study findings and limits: In normal lung, the top 100 clones were significantly more dominant than in tumor. Compared with tumor, normal lung showed significantly lower TCR diversity.

TCRbeta libraries were built with three rounds of nested PCR, modified from ARM-PCR. TCRdb reanalysed the multiplex PCR reads using MiXCR and keeps one entry per CDR3 protein. The sample carries tens of thousands of distinct CDR3 sequences, 76% recorded once. RNA was extracted from bulk tissue without any cell sorting. This non-tumor lung sample came from over 3 cm beyond the tumor edge. Of note for this clonotype: What it recognizes is unknown.

The clonotype comes from a man in his 70s with non-small cell lung cancer. Sequences were obtained from distant non-tumor lung tissue.

CDR3 in amino acids: CASSFRCGTGELFF. The CDR3 nucleotides are TGTGCCAGCAGTTTCAGGTGCGGTACCGGGGAGCTGTTTTTT. The chain is built from TRBV5-5 and TRBJ2-2, with D hard to call. Trimming took 5 bases from V and 5 from J, leaving 13 bases between them. The CDR3 is 14 residues long. Looked up from germline, CDR1 is SGHKS and CDR2 is YYEKEE (reference sequence).